Each of the 24 T cell receptor beta chains below was sequenced from the same sample in a study of vaccination effects on CD4 cells after COVID-19. CD4+ T cell isolation took place after 10 days of culture. From March to December 2020, the person had a SARS-CoV-2 infection that was confirmed by PCR. Two doses of BNT162b2 or mRNA-1273 vaccine were administered to participants. These receptors have no identified antigens. Clones were sequenced by immunoSEQ multiplex PCR, and TCRdb holds only the in-frame ones, with some missing. This table has 45,000 to 55,000 clones, about 76% appearing once. Here the sequenced sample was CD4+ T cells from PBMCs cultured without peptide, taken after COVID-19 vaccination. These receptor sequences come from a human donor who had a prior SARS-CoV-2 infection.

The V and J genes are TRBV10-3 and TRBJ2-7; 12 nucleotides match TRBD1. This CDR3 comprises 16 residues. V lost 0 bases, J lost 5 bases, and 5 bases stayed unmatched. CDR1 is ENHRY, CDR2 SYGVKD, per germline. The CDR3 bases are TGTGCCATCAGTGAGTCGACGGGACAGGGGGCCCACGAGCAGTACTTC. Amino acid sequence: CAISESTGQGAHEQYF.

This sequence joins TRBV30 and TRBJ2-3; D not certain. The germline V gene has CDR1 GTSNPN and CDR2 SVGIG (reference sequence). V was trimmed by 1 base and J by 0 bases, leaving 8 bases between them. This CDR3 contains 14 residues. The chain's CDR3 is CAWSGLTSTDTQYF. The CDR3 bases are TGTGCCTGGAGTGGGCTAACTAGCACAGATACGCAGTATTTT.

The rearrangement links TRBV19 to TRBJ2-7; D not resolved. Looked up from germline, CDR1 is LNHDA and CDR2 is SQIVND (reference sequence). V lost 4 bases and J 6 bases, leaving 10 bases between the germline ends. The CDR3 consists of 12 residues. The CDR3 region is CASSTPGLEQYF. CDR3 in DNA: TGTGCCAGTAGTACGCCAGGTCTCGAGCAGTACTTC.

J is TRBJ1-6 and V is TRBV19; the D is unclear. The CDR3 is 13 residues long. In germline, CDR1 is LNHDA, CDR2 SQIVND (reference sequence). The V end was cut by 9 bases, the J end by 0 bases, with 6 bases between. CDR3 sequence (DNA): TGTGCCAGCGCCGGCTCCTATAATTCACCCCTCCACTTT. It translates to CASAGSYNSPLHF.

The CDR3 here is CASSLTGGDSPLHF. The DNA of the CDR3 is TGTGCCAGCAGCTTAACCGGGGGTGATTCACCCCTCCACTTT. The chain links TRBV7-3 to TRBJ1-6; a possible D gene is TRBD1 (5 bases). Germline V gene lookup returns CDR1 SGHTA and CDR2 FQGTGA. The CDR3 is 14 amino acids. V lost 0 bases and J lost 8, with 8 bases in between.

V is TRBV29-1 and J is TRBJ2-3, with TRBD2 as a possible D gene (6 bases). The length of the CDR3 is 12 residues. Trimming removed 5 bases from V and 7 bases from J, with 13 bases in between. Looked up from germline, CDR1 is SQVTM and CDR2 is ANQGSEA. CDR3 in DNA: TGCAGCGTTTCATCGGGGGATAATACGCAGTATTTT. Residues: CSVSSGDNTQYF.

The V call is TRBV4-1, the J call TRBJ2-7; D perhaps matches TRBD2 (5 bases). V lost 2 bases, J lost 2 bases, and 16 bases lay in between. Looked up from germline, CDR1 is MGHRA and CDR2 is YSYEKL. CDR3 size: 16 residues. CDR3 in amino acids: CASSQLGRAGAYEQYF. For the CDR3, the DNA is TGCGCCAGCAGCCAACTGGGCCGGGCCGGGGCCTACGAGCAGTACTTC.

The chain uses TRBV7-9 and TRBJ1-1; D is unresolved. From germline, CDR1 is SEHNR and CDR2 FQNEAQ (reference sequence). V was trimmed by 1 base and J by 2 bases, leaving 11 bases between them. This CDR3 has 15 residues. CDR3 nucleotide sequence: TGTGCCAGCAGCTTAGGTTCGATCTCAAACACTGAAGCTTTCTTT. As protein: CASSLGSISNTEAFF.

This clone showed up just a few times. The chain carries TRBV4-3 and TRBJ2-7; 11 bases align to TRBD2. Germline trimming cut 1 base from V and 5 bases from J; bases unmatched to any gene: 4. CDR3 length: 15 residues. Germline CDR1 LGHNA, CDR2 YSLEER. In DNA, the CDR3 is TGCGCCAGCAGCCAAGGACTAGCGGGAAACAACGAGCAGTACTTC. Encoded protein: CASSQGLAGNNEQYF.

This clone came up once. The chain couples TRBV6-2 or TRBV6-3 to TRBJ2-5; tentative D call: TRBD1 (6 bases). V dropped 0 bases and J dropped 2 bases, with 13 bases sitting between them. CDR3 length equals 16 residues. Germline V lookup: CDR1 MNHEY, CDR2 SVGEGT. CDR3 coding DNA: TGTGCCAGCAGTTACTCTCCAGGGGTGATACAAGAGACCCAGTACTTC. Its protein product is CASSYSPGVIQETQYF.

The chain employs TRBV7-3 and TRBJ1-1; 10 bases map to TRBD1. Germline lookup yields CDR1 SGHTA and CDR2 FQGTGA. Trimming removed 5 bases from V and 1 base from J; junction bases left unmatched: 1. The CDR3 spans 14 residues. CDR3 DNA sequence: TGTGCCAGCAGCCGGACAGGGGGGAACACTGAAGCTTTCTTT. This translates into CASSRTGGNTEAFF.

The chain uses TRBV7-8 and TRBJ2-7; weak D call: TRBD2 (7 bases). There are 19 residues in the CDR3. In germline, CDR1 is SGHVS, CDR2 FQNEAQ. V lost 1 base and J 4 bases, leaving 26 bases between the germline ends. In nucleotides, the CDR3 is TGTGCCAGCAGCTTAGTGTTTGCAGGGGAGGGCCTTCGGTCATACGAGCAGTACTTC. Translated: CASSLVFAGEGLRSYEQYF.

The chain uses TRBV15 and TRBJ2-7; D remains unclear. Germline values: CDR1 LNHNV, CDR2 YYDKDF (reference sequence). V shed 0 bases and J shed 3 bases, with 15 bases lying between them. The CDR3 length is 16 residues. DNA for the CDR3: TGTGCCACCAGCAGAGAGTATGGAGCTACAAACTACGAGCAGTACTTC. Amino acids: CATSREYGATNYEQYF.

The chain employs TRBV5-1 and TRBJ2-1; 7 bases match TRBD2. Germline CDR1 is SGHRS and CDR2 is YFSETQ. V was clipped by 0 bases and J by 4 bases; unmatched bases: 1. The CDR3 is 14 residues long. The CDR3 spells CASSLDSGYNEQFF. In DNA, the CDR3 is TGCGCCAGCAGCTTGGATAGCGGGTACAATGAGCAGTTCTTC.

The V gene is TRBV12-3 or TRBV12-4, the J gene TRBJ2-1; D gene ambiguous. The CDR3 runs 12 residues. V was trimmed by 8 bases and J by 4 bases, leaving 9 bases between them. The CDR3 sequence: CASRVGYNEQFF. In nucleotides, the CDR3 is TGTGCCAGCCGTGTTGGGTACAATGAGCAGTTCTTC.

This chain connects TRBV6-1 to TRBJ1-4; perhaps TRBD1 as D (5 bases). Trimming left V 10 bases short and J 8 bases short, with 20 bases between. CDR1 is MNHNS, CDR2 SASEGT, per germline. The CDR3 extends over 14 amino acids. This CDR3 is CATLPGTGWEKLFF. In DNA, the CDR3 is TGTGCCACTCTTCCGGGGACGGGATGGGAAAAACTGTTTTTT.

The chain joins TRBV27 to TRBJ2-7; D ambiguous. The CDR3 length is 14 residues. V lost 8 bases and J 2 bases, leaving 16 bases between the germline ends. The germline V gene has CDR1 MNHEY and CDR2 SMNVEV (reference sequence). The CDR3, as DNA: TGTGCCAGCCGACGAACCTTAAACCCCTACGAGCAGTACTTC. Translated, it gives CASRRTLNPYEQYF.

The chain has TRBV14 and TRBJ2-7, with 8 bases that match TRBD1. The V segment lost 3 bases and the J segment 2 bases; nucleotides outside the gene matches: 6. Germline CDR1 and CDR2: SGHDN and FVKESK. The CDR3 has 15 residues. CDR3 amino acids: CASSHWDRLPYEQYF. CDR3 bases: TGTGCCAGCAGCCATTGGGACAGGCTCCCCTACGAGCAGTACTTC.

The chain is built from TRBV9 and TRBJ2-3, with D perhaps matching TRBD1 or TRBD2 (5 bases each). V was cut by 1 base and J by 1 base, with 10 bases left in between. CDR1 SGDLS and CDR2 YYNGEE come from the germline V gene. This CDR3 comprises 15 residues. CDR3 DNA sequence: TGTGCCAGCAGCGTAAGGGGAGTGGGCACAGATACGCAGTATTTT. This sequence encodes CASSVRGVGTDTQYF.

The V gene is TRBV5-4, the J gene TRBJ2-5; 14 bases fit TRBD2. Trimming removed 0 bases from V and 5 bases from J; junction bases left unmatched: 6. The CDR3 length is 17 residues. Germline values: CDR1 SGHNT, CDR2 YYREEE (reference sequence). The CDR3 DNA is TGTGCCAGCAGCTTGGGTGGGACTAGCGGGAGCAGGGAGACCCAGTACTTC. Encoded protein: CASSLGGTSGSRETQYF.

The chain is built from TRBV6-5 and TRBJ2-7; 8 bases fit TRBD2. Germline assignment: CDR1 MNHEY and CDR2 SVGAGI. The CDR3 is 15 amino acids. Unmatched junction bases numbered 7, after V lost 5 bases and J lost 1 base. For the CDR3, the DNA is TGTGCCAGCAGTCCCAGCGGGAGTATTTCCTACGAGCAGTACTTC. Translated: CASSPSGSISYEQYF.

The V call is TRBV5-1, the J call TRBJ2-5, with D maybe TRBD1 (6 bases). Trimming shortened V by 5 bases and J by 5 bases, and 16 bases separated the two germline ends. Germline V gives CDR1 SGHRS, CDR2 YFSETQ. CDR3 size: 14 residues. CDR3 bases: TGCGCCAGCAGTGGGGGCAGCTCTGGGGAGACCCAGTACTTC. As protein: CASSGGSSGETQYF.

The chain has TRBV11-2 and TRBJ1-1; TRBD1 matches 8 bases. V was clipped by 2 bases and J by 5 bases; unmatched bases: 10. This CDR3 has 16 residues. Germline-derived CDR1 and CDR2 are SGHAT and FQNNGV. The CDR3 DNA follows: TGTGCCAGCAGCTTAACGCGGACAGGGCTGGGTACTGAAGCTTTCTTT. Protein sequence: CASSLTRTGLGTEAFF. Using reference TRBV11-2 and TRBJ1-1 for the parts outside the CDR3, the full variable domain is EAGVAQSPRYKIIEKRQSVAFWCNPISGHATLYWYQQILGQGPKLLIQFQNNGVVDDSQLPKDRFSAERLKGVDSTLKIQPAKLEDSAVYLCASSLTRTGLGTEAFFGQGTRLTVV.

This clone was recorded a few times. This chain uses TRBV5-1 with TRBJ1-2; D uncertain. CDR1 SGHRS and CDR2 YFSETQ come from the germline V gene. Trimming removed 4 bases from V and 3 bases from J, with 13 bases in between. This CDR3 has 14 residues. CDR3 sequence (DNA): TGCGCCAGCAGCATCCATTCAAACGACTATGGCTACACCTTC. Translating gives CASSIHSNDYGYTF.